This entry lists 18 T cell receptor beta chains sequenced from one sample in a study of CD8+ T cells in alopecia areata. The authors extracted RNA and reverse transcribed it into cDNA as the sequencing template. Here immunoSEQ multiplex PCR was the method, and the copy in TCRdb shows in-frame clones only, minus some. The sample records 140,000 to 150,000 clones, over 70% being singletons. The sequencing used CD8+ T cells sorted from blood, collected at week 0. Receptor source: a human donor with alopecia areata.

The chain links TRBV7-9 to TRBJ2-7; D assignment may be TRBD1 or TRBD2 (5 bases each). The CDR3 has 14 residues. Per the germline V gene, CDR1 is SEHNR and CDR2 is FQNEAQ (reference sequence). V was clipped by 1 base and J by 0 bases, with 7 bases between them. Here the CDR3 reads CASSLGDPSYEQYF. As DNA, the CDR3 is TGTGCCAGCAGCTTAGGGGACCCCTCCTACGAGCAGTACTTC.

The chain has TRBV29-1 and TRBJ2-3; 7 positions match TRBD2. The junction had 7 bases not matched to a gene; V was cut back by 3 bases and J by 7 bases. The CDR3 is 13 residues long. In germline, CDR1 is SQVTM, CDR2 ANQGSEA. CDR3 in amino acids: CSVDDGGSNTQYF. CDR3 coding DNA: TGCAGCGTTGACGACGGGGGGTCCAATACGCAGTATTTT.

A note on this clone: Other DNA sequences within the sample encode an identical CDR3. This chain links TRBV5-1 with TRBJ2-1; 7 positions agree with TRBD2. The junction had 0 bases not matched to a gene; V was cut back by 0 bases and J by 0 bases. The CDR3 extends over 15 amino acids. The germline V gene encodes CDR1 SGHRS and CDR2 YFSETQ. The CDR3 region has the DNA TGCGCCAGCAGCTTGGGCGGGAGCTCCTACAATGAGCAGTTCTTC. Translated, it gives CASSLGGSSYNEQFF. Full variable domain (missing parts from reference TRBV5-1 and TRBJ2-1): KAGVTQTPRYLIKTRGQQVTLSCSPISGHRSVSWYQQTPGQGLQFLFEYFSETQRNKGNFPGRFSGRQFSNSRSEMNVSTLELGDSALYLCASSLGGSSYNEQFFGPGTRLTVL.

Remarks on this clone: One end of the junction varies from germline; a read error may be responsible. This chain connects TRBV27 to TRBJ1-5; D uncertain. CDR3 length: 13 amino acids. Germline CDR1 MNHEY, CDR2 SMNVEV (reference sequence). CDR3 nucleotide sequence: TGTGCCAGCAGTGTATCGAGCAATCAGCCCCAGCATTTT. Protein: CASSVSSNQPQHF.

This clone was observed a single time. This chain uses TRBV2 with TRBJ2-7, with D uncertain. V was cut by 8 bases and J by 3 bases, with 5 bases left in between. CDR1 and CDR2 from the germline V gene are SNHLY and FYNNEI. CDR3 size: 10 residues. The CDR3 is CASRLYEQYF. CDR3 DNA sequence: TGTGCCAGCCGCCTCTACGAGCAGTACTTC.

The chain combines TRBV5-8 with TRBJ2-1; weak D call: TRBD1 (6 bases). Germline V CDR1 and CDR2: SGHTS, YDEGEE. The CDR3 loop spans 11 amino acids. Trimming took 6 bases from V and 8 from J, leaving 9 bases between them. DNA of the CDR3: TGTGCCAGCACCCCAGGGGATGAGCAGTTCTTC. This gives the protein CASTPGDEQFF. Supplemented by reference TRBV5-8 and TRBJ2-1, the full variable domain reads EAGVTQSPTHLIKTRGQQATLRCSPISGHTSVYWYQQALGLGLQFLLWYDEGEERNRGNFPPRFSGRQFPNYSSELNVNALELEDSALYLCASTPGDEQFFGPGTRLTVL.

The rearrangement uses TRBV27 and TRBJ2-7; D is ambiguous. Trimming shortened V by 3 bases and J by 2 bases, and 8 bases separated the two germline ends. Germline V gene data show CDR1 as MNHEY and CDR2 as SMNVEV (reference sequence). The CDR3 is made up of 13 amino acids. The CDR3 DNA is TGTGCCAGCAGTTTGGCCAAGACCTACGAGCAGTACTTC. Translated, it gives CASSLAKTYEQYF.

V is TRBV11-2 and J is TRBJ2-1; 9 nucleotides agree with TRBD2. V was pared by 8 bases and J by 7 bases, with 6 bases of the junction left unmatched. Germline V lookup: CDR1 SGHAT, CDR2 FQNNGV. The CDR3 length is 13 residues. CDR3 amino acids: CASLAGDQNEQFF. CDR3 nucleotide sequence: TGTGCCAGCTTAGCGGGAGACCAGAATGAGCAGTTCTTC.

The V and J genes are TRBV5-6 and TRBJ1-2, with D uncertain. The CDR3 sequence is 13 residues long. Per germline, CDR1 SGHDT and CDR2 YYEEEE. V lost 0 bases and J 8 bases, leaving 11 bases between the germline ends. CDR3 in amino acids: CASSLGGSRGYTF. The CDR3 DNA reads TGTGCCAGCAGCTTGGGAGGGTCGCGCGGCTACACCTTC.

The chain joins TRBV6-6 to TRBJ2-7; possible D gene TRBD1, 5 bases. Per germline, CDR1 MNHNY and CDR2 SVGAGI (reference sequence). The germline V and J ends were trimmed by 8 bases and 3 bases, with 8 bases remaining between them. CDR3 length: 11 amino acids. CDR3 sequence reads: CASADNYEQYF. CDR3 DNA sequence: TGTGCCAGCGCGGACAACTACGAGCAGTACTTC.

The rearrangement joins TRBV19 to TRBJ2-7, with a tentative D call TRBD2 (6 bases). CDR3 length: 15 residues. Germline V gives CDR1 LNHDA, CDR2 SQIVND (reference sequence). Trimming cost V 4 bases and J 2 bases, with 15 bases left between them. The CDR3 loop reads CASSTVSGPTYEQYF. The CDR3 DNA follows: TGTGCCAGTAGTACCGTCAGCGGGCCCACCTACGAGCAGTACTTC. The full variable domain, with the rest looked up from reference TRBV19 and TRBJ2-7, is DGGITQSPKYLFRKEGQNVTLSCEQNLNHDAMYWYRQDPGQGLRLIYYSQIVNDFQKGDIAEGYSVSREKKESFPLTVTSAQKNPTAFYLCASSTVSGPTYEQYFGPGTRLTVT.

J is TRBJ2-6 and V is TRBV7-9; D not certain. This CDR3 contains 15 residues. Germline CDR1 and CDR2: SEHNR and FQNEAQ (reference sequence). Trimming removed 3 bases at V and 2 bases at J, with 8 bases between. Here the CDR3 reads CASSFSEAGANVLTF. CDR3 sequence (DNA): TGTGCCAGCAGCTTTTCCGAGGCTGGGGCCAACGTCCTGACTTTC.

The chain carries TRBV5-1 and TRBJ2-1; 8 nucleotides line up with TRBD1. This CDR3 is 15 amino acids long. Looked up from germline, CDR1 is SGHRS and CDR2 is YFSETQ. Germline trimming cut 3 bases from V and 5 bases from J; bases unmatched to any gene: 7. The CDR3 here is CASSSTGTGDNEQFF. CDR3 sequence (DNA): TGCGCCAGCAGCTCAACCGGGACAGGAGACAATGAGCAGTTCTTC.

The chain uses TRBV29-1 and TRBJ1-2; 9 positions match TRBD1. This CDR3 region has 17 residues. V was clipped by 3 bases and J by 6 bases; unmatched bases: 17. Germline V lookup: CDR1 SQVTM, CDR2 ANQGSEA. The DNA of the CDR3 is TGCAGCGTTGACCTACGCCAAACGGGACAGGGAGGAGATGGCTACACCTTC. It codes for CSVDLRQTGQGGDGYTF.

In DNA form, the CDR3 reads TGTGCCAGCAGCCCAACTAGCGGAGGGACCTACGAGCAGTACTTC. It codes for CASSPTSGGTYEQYF. The V gene is TRBV5-4, the J gene TRBJ2-7, with TRBD2 identical over 8 bases. From germline, CDR1 is SGHNT and CDR2 YYREEE (reference sequence). The CDR3 is made up of 15 amino acids. Germline trimming cut 4 bases from V and 2 bases from J; bases unmatched to any gene: 8.

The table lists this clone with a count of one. CDR3 nucleotide sequence: TGTGCTAGTGGCTGGGACAGTTACAATGAGCAGTTCTTC. This translates into CASGWDSYNEQFF. The chain is built from TRBV12-5 and TRBJ2-1, with TRBD1 matching over 7 bases. This CDR3 comprises 13 residues. V was pared by 6 bases and J by 4 bases, with 3 bases of the junction left unmatched. CDR1 is LGHNT, CDR2 FRNRAP, per germline.

The DNA for the CDR3 is TGTGCCAGCAGTGAACGGCTAGCGGGAGGTTACTCCTACAATGAGCAGTTCTTC. Translated, it gives CASSERLAGGYSYNEQFF. This chain joins TRBV6-4 and TRBJ2-1; 11 bases agree with TRBD2. CDR1 and CDR2 (germline): MRHNA, SNTAGT. CDR3 length: 18 residues. Trimming removed 3 bases from V and 0 bases from J; junction bases left unmatched: 7.

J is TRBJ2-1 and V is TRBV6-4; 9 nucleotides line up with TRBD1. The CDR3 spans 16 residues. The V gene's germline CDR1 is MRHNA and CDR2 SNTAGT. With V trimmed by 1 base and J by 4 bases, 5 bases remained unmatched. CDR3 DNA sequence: TGTGCCAGCAGTGACTTACCCGGGACAGGGTACAATGAGCAGTTCTTC. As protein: CASSDLPGTGYNEQFF.